In this sample, the clone carrying this TCR beta chain turned up a few times. These data belong to a study of T-cell reconstitution after alpha-beta-depleted transplantation in children. A TCRbeta library incorporating unique molecular identifiers was prepared. TCRdb reprocessed the PCR reads with MiXCR, giving one entry per CDR3 protein. Of 350,000 to 500,000 distinct CDR3 sequences in the sample, roughly two fifths were seen once. Sequences were derived from PBMCs, sampled before TCRalphabeta/CD19-depleted stem cell transplant. This receptor was obtained from a girl aged 2-9 years with aplastic anemia, due to receive a stem cell transplant.

The CDR3 nucleotides read TGTGCCAGCTCACCACTGGGGACAGGGGGCTACGAGCAGTACTTC. It encodes CASSPLGTGGYEQYF. The rearrangement joins TRBV18 to TRBJ2-7; 11 bases align to TRBD1. Germline assignment: CDR1 KGHSH and CDR2 LQKENI. V trimming: 1 base; J trimming: 3 bases; junction bases outside the gene matches: 2. CDR3 length: 15 residues.